The sequence of this T cell receptor beta chain was determined in a study of T-cell memory formation after mild COVID-19. The TCR alpha and TCR beta cDNA libraries, bearing sample barcodes and UMIs, were generated by 5'RACE using constant-segment primers. TCRdb processed the 5' RACE reads anew with MiXCR; each CDR3 protein has one entry. Here the sample spans about 340,000 distinct CDR3 sequences, 10% to 15% being singletons. This clonotype was found a few times. What it binds is not known. The V end lost 3 bases, the J end lost 3 bases, and 21 bases lay between the germline ends. Germline CDR1 and CDR2: DFQATT and SNEGSKA (reference sequence). The CDR3 extends over 16 amino acids. Overall study results and limits: Contracting clones localized mainly to CM and EM when CD4+ and mainly to EMRA when CD8+. CD4/CD8 balance held among clones contracting day 15 to 85, and later expanders leaned CD4+. Pre-infection memory already had some responding clones, implying cross-reactive memory joined.

The clonotype comes from a man between 18 and 29 years old who had mild COVID-19 (a few samples of this study predate the infection). Cell type and time point are not known. The specimen was PBMCs or a T cell subset sorted from them (not recorded which). This chain joins TRBV20-1 and TRBJ2-7, with D possibly TRBD2 on 7 matching bases. The CDR3 loop is CSASLSGGRWGYEQYF. The CDR3 coding sequence is TGCAGTGCTAGTCTCTCGGGGGGCAGGTGGGGCTACGAGCAGTACTTC.